This T cell receptor beta chain was recorded in a study of blood T cell repertoires in COVID-19. Turning to the study itself: PBMCs, B-cell-depleted T cells, or T cells provided the cDNA or gDNA that made up the material.

Per the original methods: Amplification with reference gene primers provided the estimates of nucleated cell counts. Sequencing used immunoSEQ multiplex PCR; TCRdb keeps in-frame clones, though not all of them. V and J calls and clone size are those listed in that table; D and trimming were worked out from the DNA. The table shows 34,000 or so clones, with 80% occurring only once. The sequence derives from an elderly man with acute or convalescent COVID-19. What was sequenced was peripheral blood.

CDR3 residues: CATSDPGRPEGGYTF. Here the CDR3 DNA reads TGTGCCACCAGTGACCCCGGGCGCCCCGAGGGTGGCTACACCTTC. The chain combines TRBV24-1 with TRBJ1-2; no clear D gene. CDR3 length: 15 residues. Germline V gives CDR1 KGHDR, CDR2 SFDVKD. Trimming left V 4 bases short and J 7 bases short, with 18 bases between.